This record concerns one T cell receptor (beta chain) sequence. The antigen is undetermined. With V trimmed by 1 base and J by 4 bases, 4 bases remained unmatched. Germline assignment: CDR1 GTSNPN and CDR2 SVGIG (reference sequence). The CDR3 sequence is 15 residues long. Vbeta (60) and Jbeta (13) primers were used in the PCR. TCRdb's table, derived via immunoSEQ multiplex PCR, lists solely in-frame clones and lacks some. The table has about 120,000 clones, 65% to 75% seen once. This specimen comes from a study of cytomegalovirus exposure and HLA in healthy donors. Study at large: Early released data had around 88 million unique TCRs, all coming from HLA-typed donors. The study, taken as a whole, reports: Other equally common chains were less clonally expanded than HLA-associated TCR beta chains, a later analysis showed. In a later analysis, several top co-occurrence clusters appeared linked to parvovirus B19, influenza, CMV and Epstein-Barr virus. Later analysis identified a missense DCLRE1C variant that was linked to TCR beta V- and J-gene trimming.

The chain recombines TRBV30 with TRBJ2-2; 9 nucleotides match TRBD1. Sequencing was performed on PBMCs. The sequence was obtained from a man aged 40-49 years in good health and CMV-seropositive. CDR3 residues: CAWSGGTGTTGELFF. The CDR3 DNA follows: TGTGCCTGGAGTGGCGGGACAGGGACCACCGGGGAGCTGTTTTTT.